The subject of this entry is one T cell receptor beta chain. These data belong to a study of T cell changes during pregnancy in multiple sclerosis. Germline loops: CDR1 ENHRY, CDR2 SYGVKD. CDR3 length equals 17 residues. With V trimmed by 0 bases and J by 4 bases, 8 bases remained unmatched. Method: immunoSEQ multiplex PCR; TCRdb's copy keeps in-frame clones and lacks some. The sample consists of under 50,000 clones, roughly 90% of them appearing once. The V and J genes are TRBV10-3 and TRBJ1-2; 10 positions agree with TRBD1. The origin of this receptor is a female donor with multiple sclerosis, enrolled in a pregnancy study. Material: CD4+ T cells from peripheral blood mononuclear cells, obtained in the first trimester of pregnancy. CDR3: CAISESKGTGAIYGYTF. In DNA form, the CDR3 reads TGTGCCATCAGTGAGTCGAAGGGGACAGGGGCCATCTATGGCTACACCTTC.